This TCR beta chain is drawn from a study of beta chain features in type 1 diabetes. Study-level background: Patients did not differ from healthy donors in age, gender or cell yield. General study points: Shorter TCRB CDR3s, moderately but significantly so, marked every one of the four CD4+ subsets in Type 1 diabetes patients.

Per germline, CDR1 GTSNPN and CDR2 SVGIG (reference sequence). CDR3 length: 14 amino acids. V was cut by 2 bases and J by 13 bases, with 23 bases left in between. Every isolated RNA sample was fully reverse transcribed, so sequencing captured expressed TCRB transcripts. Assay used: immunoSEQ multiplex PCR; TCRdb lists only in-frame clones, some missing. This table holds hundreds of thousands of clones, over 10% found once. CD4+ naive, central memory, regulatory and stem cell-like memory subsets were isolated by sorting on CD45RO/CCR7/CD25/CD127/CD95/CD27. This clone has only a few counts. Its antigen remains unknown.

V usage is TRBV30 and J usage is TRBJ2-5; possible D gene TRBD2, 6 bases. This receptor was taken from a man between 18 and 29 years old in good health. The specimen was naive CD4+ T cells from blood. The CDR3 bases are TGTGCCTGGAGTTCCGGGACTGTAGTAGAATTTCGGTACTTC. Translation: CAWSSGTVVEFRYF.